Each of the 15 T cell receptor beta chains below was sequenced from the same sample in a study of beta chain features in type 1 diabetes. Study-wide points: Type 1 diabetes patients had TCRB CDR3s that were shorter (moderately but significantly so) in all four CD4+ subsets.

Reverse transcribing all isolated RNA meant expressed TCRB transcripts were sequenced. Using immunoSEQ multiplex PCR, the repertoire was profiled, and TCRdb retains in-frame clones only, with some absent. The sample lists hundreds of thousands of clones; more than 12% were seen once. No antigen is known for these receptors. The specimen sequenced was naive CD4+ T cells from blood. The receptor source for this set is a man aged 18 to 29 with type 1 diabetes.

The chain has TRBV9 and TRBJ2-2; tentatively, D is TRBD2 (6 bases). CDR3 size: 16 residues. The V end was cut by 2 bases, the J end by 0 bases, with 11 bases between. Germline V gives CDR1 SGDLS, CDR2 YYNGEE. The CDR3 is CASSVEGGANTGELFF. CDR3 sequence (DNA): TGTGCCAGCAGCGTCGAGGGCGGGGCGAACACCGGGGAGCTGTTTTTT.

This clone was seen a handful of times. The CDR3 bases are TGTGCCAGCTCACCCTATGGGGGGCCTCGAGAGACCCAGTACTTC. Amino acid sequence: CASSPYGGPRETQYF. This chain uses TRBV18 with TRBJ2-5; possibly TRBD1 or TRBD2 for D (6 bases each). The CDR3 consists of 15 residues. Trimming removed 3 bases at V and 4 bases at J, with 15 bases between. Germline assignment: CDR1 KGHSH and CDR2 LQKENI.

The V and J genes are TRBV18 and TRBJ2-7; possible D gene TRBD2, 6 bases. The CDR3 is made up of 14 amino acids. The germline gives CDR1 KGHSH, CDR2 LQKENI. Between the trimmed V and J ends, which lost 4 bases and 1 base, there was a span of 11 bases. CDR3 sequence: CASSLTGTSYEQYF. The CDR3 DNA follows: TGTGCCAGCTCACTGACCGGGACTTCCTACGAGCAGTACTTC.

The genes are TRBV13 and TRBJ2-7; either TRBD1 or TRBD2 may fit D (5 bases each). There are 15 residues in the CDR3. V was shortened by 3 bases and J by 3 bases, with 15 bases between the two germline ends. Germline V gene data show CDR1 as PRHDT and CDR2 as FYEKMQ (reference sequence). The chain's CDR3 is CASSFTRDGYYEQYF. CDR3 nucleotides: TGTGCCAGCAGCTTCACCCGGGACGGATACTACGAGCAGTACTTC.

In this sample, this clone turned up a few times. The rearrangement uses TRBV30 and TRBJ1-4; 8 bases line up with TRBD1. The CDR3 totals 13 residues. With 8 bases clipped from V and 4 bases from J, the junction kept 6 bases outside the gene matches. Per the germline V gene, CDR1 is GTSNPN and CDR2 is SVGIG (reference sequence). Here the CDR3 DNA reads TGTGCCGGAAACAGGGGGAGTAATGAAAAACTGTTTTTT. Protein product: CAGNRGSNEKLFF.

This CDR3 is CASRSDRGGYGYTF. CDR3 coding DNA: TGTGCCAGCAGATCGGACAGGGGTGGCTATGGCTACACCTTC. The chain uses TRBV7-2 and TRBJ1-2; 9 bases agree with TRBD1. Germline assignment: CDR1 SGHTA and CDR2 FQGNSA. The CDR3 sequence is 14 residues long. Trimming cost V 6 bases and J 4 bases; bases outside gene matches: 6.

The genes are TRBV9 and TRBJ1-1; D gene unclear. From germline, CDR1 is SGDLS and CDR2 YYNGEE. The CDR3 extends over 14 amino acids. Trimming pared 0 bases from V and 4 bases from J, leaving 10 bases between. In DNA, the CDR3 is TGTGCCAGCAGCGTAGAGGTGGCAGGCACTGAAGCTTTCTTT. Translating gives CASSVEVAGTEAFF.

The table lists this clone with a few counts. The chain employs TRBV18 and TRBJ2-5, with a weak D call TRBD1 (5 bases). Germline V gene lookup returns CDR1 KGHSH and CDR2 LQKENI. This CDR3 region has 13 residues. The germline V and J ends were trimmed by 3 bases and 9 bases, with 14 bases remaining between them. CDR3 residues: CASSPTDSTAQYF. CDR3 DNA: TGTGCCAGCTCACCGACAGACAGTACGGCCCAGTACTTC.

On this clone: Other DNA sequences from this sample encode an identical CDR3 as well. The chain has TRBV30 and TRBJ1-5; D call uncertain. The CDR3 has 14 residues. The V end lost 2 bases, the J end lost 0 bases, and 8 bases lay between the germline ends. Germline V CDR1 and CDR2: GTSNPN, SVGIG (reference sequence). The CDR3 here is CAWSPGLSNQPQHF. CDR3 nucleotides: TGTGCCTGGAGTCCAGGACTTAGCAATCAGCCCCAGCATTTT.

Note on this clone: One end of the junction does not line up with germline, which may come from a read error. The chain uses TRBV28 and TRBJ2-1; 8 bases agree with TRBD2. Germline values: CDR1 MDHEN, CDR2 SYDVKM. There are 11 residues in the CDR3. The CDR3 sequence: CASSLAGGTVF. The CDR3 DNA is TGTGCCAGCAGCCTCGCGGGAGGTACCGTCTTC.

In DNA, the CDR3 is TGTGCCACCAGCAGAGATTCGCACACCGAGACCCAGTACTTC. Translating it yields CATSRDSHTETQYF. V usage is TRBV15 and J usage is TRBJ2-5; D remains ambiguous. In germline, CDR1 is LNHNV, CDR2 YYDKDF (reference sequence). Trimming took 0 bases from V and 5 from J, leaving 10 bases between them. The CDR3 consists of 14 residues.

This chain connects TRBV19 to TRBJ2-6; D ambiguous. The V gene's germline CDR1 is LNHDA and CDR2 SQIVND (reference sequence). Between the trimmed V and J ends, which lost 3 bases and 0 bases, there was a span of 9 bases. The CDR3 loop spans 16 amino acids. The CDR3 nucleotides read TGTGCCAGTAGTATTGGGGTGGGCTCTGGGGCCAACGTCCTGACTTTC. Translated: CASSIGVGSGANVLTF.

This clone was counted only a few times. J is TRBJ2-5 and V is TRBV6-6; the D gene is possibly TRBD1 (5 bases). With 0 bases removed from V and 2 bases from J, the gap between germline ends came to 10 bases. Germline V gene lookup returns CDR1 MNHNY and CDR2 SVGAGI (reference sequence). This CDR3 comprises 15 residues. CDR3 amino acids: CASSYSGRAQETQYF. CDR3 in DNA: TGTGCCAGCAGTTACTCCGGCAGGGCTCAAGAGACCCAGTACTTC.

The sample holds a few counts of this clone. The gene calls are TRBV2 and TRBJ2-3, with TRBD2 matching 13 bases. This CDR3 has 16 amino acids. J lost 6 bases, V lost 2 bases, and 5 bases had no gene match. Germline V gives CDR1 SNHLY, CDR2 FYNNEI. The CDR3 coding sequence is TGTGCCAGCAGTGAATCGGGACTAGCGGGACGGGATACGCAGTATTTT. Translation gives CASSESGLAGRDTQYF. The whole variable domain, remainder taken from reference TRBV2 and TRBJ2-3, is EPEVTQTPSHQVTQMGQEVILRCVPISNHLYFYWYRQILGQKVEFLVSFYNNEISEKSEIFDDQFSVERPDGSNFTLKIRSTKLEDSAMYFCASSESGLAGRDTQYFGPGTRLTVL.

This chain joins TRBV19 and TRBJ2-1, with a tentative D call TRBD2 (5 bases). Germline-derived CDR1 and CDR2 are LNHDA and SQIVND (reference sequence). The length of the CDR3 is 16 residues. V was cut by 7 bases and J by 0 bases, with 16 bases left in between. CDR3 DNA sequence: TGTGCCAGTACCGATAGATGGGAGAGCTCCTACAATGAGCAGTTCTTC. It specifies CASTDRWESSYNEQFF. Drawing the rest from reference TRBV19 and TRBJ2-1, the complete variable domain is DGGITQSPKYLFRKEGQNVTLSCEQNLNHDAMYWYRQDPGQGLRLIYYSQIVNDFQKGDIAEGYSVSREKKESFPLTVTSAQKNPTAFYLCASTDRWESSYNEQFFGPGTRLTVL.